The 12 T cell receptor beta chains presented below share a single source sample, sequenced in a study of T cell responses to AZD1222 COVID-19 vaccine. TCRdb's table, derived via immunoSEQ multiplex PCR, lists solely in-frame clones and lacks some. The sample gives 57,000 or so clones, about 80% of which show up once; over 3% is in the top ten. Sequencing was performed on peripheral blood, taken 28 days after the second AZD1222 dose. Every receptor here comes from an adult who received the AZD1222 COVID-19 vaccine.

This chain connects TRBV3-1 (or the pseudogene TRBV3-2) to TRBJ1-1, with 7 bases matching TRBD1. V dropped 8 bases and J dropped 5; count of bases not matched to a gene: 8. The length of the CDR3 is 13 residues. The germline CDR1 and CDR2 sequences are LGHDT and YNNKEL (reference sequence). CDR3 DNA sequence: TGTGCCAGCCGCCGACAGGGTCGGACTGAAGCTTTCTTT. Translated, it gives CASRRQGRTEAFF.

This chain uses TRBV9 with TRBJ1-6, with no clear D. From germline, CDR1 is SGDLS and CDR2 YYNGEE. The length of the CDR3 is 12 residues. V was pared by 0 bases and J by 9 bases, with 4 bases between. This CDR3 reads CASSVGTSPLHF. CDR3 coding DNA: TGTGCCAGCAGCGTAGGCACTTCACCCCTCCACTTT. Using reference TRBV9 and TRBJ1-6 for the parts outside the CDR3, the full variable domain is DSGVTQTPKHLITATGQRVTLRCSPRSGDLSVYWYQQSLDQGLQFLIQYYNGEERAKGNILERFSAQQFPDLHSELNLSSLELGDSALYFCASSVGTSPLHFGNGTRLTVT.

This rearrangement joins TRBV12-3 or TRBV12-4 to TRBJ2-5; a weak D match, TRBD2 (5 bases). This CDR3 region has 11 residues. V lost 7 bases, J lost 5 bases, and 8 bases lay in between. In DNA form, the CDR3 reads TGTGCCAGCACGGGCGGGGAGACCCAGTACTTC. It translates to CASTGGETQYF.

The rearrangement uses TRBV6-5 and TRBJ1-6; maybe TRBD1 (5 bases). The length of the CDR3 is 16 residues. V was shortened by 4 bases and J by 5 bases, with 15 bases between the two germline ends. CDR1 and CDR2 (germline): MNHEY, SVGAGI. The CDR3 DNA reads TGTGCCAGCAGTTGGAGGGGCCCGCACAATAATTCACCCCTCCACTTT. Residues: CASSWRGPHNNSPLHF.

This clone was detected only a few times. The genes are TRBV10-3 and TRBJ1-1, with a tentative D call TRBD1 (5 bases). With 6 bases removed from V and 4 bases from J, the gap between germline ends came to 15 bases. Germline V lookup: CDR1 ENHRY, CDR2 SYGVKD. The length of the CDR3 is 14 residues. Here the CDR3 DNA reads TGTGCCATCAGATCGCAGGGATCGGGCACTGAAGCTTTCTTT. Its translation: CAIRSQGSGTEAFF.

The CDR3 sequence is CASATSFSGNTIYF. The DNA for the CDR3 is TGTGCCAGCGCAACGTCCTTCTCTGGAAACACCATATATTTT. The chain has TRBV6-5 and TRBJ1-3; D gene unclear. The CDR3 extends over 14 amino acids. V lost 8 bases to trimming and J lost 0 bases, with 11 bases between them. Germline assignment: CDR1 MNHEY and CDR2 SVGAGI.

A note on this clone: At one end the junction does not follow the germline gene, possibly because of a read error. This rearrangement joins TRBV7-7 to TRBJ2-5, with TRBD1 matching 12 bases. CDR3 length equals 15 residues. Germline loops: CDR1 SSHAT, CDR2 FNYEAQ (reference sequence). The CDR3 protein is CASSLSGQGAKTQYF. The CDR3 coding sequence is TGTGCTAGCAGCTTATCGGGACAGGGGGCAAAGACCCAGTACTTC.

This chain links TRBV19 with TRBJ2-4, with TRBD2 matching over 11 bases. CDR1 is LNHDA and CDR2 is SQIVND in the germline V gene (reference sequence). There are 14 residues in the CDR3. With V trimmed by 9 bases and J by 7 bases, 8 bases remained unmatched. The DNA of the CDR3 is TGTGCCAGCCAACTAGCGGGGGTTTCGAACATTCAGTACTTC. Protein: CASQLAGVSNIQYF. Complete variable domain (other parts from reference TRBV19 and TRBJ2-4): DGGITQSPKYLFRKEGQNVTLSCEQNLNHDAMYWYRQDPGQGLRLIYYSQIVNDFQKGDIAEGYSVSREKKESFPLTVTSAQKNPTAFYLCASQLAGVSNIQYFGAGTRLSVL.

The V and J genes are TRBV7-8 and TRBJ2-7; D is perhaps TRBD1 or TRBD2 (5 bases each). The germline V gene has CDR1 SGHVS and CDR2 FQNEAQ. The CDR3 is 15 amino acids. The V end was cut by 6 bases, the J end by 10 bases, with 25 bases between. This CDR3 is CASRPTTGPESSQYF. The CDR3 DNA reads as TGTGCCAGCAGACCGACCACGGGACCGGAGAGTTCACAGTACTTC.

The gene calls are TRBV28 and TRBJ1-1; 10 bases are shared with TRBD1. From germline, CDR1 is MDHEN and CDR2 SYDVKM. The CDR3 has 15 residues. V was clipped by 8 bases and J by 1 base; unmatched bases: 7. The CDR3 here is CASGQGGAKNTEAFF. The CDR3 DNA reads TGTGCCAGCGGACAGGGGGGGGCCAAGAACACTGAAGCTTTCTTT.

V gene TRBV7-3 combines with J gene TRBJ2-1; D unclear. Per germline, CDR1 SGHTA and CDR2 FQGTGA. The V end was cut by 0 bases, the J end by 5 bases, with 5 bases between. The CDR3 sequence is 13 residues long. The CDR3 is CASSLTVDNEQFF. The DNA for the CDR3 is TGTGCCAGCAGCTTAACTGTAGACAATGAGCAGTTCTTC.

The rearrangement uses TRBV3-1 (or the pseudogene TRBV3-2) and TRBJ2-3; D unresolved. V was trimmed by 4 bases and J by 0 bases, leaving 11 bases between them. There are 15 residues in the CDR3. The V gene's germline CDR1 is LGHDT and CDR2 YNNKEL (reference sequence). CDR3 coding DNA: TGTGCCAGCAGCCGGCGAAGATCTAGCACAGATACGCAGTATTTT. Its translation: CASSRRRSSTDTQYF.